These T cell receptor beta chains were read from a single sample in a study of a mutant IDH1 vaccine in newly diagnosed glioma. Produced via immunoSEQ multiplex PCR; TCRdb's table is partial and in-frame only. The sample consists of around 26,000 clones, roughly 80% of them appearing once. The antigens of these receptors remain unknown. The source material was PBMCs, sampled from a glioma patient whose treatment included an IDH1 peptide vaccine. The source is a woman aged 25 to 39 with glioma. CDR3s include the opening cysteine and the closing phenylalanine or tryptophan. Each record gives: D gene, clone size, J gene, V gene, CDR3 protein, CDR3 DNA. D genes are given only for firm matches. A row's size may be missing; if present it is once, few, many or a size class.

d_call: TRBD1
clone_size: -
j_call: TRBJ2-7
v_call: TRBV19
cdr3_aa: CASSIHGGQIYEQYF
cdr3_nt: TGTGCCAGTAGTATCCATGGGGGACAGATCTACGAGCAGTACTTC

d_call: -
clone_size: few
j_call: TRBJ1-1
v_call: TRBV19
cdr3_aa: CASNLGLNTEAFF
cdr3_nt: TGTGCCAGTAATTTGGGCTTGAACACTGAAGCTTTCTTT

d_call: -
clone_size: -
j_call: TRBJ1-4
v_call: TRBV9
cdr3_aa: CASSVEGATNEKLFF
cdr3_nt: TGTGCCAGCAGCGTAGAGGGAGCAACTAATGAAAAACTGTTTTTT

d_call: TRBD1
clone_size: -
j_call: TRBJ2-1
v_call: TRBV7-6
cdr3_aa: CASSLDRVPYNEQFF
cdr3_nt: TGTGCCAGCAGCCTGGACAGGGTGCCCTACAATGAGCAGTTCTTC

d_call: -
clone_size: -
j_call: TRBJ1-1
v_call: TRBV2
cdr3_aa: CASVQEGNTEAFF
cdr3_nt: TGTGCCAGCGTCCAGGAGGGTAACACTGAAGCTTTCTTT

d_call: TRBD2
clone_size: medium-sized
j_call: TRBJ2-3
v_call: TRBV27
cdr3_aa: CASSSRGGGGTDTQYF
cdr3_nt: TGTGCCAGCAGTTCCCGGGGGGGCGGGGGTACGGATACGCAGTATTTT

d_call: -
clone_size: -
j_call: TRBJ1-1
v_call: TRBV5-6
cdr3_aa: CASSLVPTEAFF
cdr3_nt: TGTGCCAGCAGCTTGGTCCCCACGGAGGCTTTCTTT

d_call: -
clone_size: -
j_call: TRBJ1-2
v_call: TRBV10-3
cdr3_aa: CAISEGGSYTF
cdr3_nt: TGTGCCATCAGTGAAGGAGGGAGCTACACCTTC

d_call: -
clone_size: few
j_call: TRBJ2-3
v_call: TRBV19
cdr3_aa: CASSWGRTDTQYF
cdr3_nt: TGTGCCAGTAGTTGGGGTCGCACAGATACGCAGTATTTT

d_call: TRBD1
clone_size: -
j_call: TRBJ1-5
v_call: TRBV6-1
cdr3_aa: CASSDRETGINQPQHF
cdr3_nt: TGTGCCAGCAGTGATCGAGAGACAGGGATCAATCAGCCCCAGCATTTT

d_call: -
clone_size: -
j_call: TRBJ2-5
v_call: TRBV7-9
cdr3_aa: CASSLIGSYQETQYF
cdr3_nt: TGTGCCAGCAGCTTAATAGGGAGCTACCAAGAGACCCAGTACTTC